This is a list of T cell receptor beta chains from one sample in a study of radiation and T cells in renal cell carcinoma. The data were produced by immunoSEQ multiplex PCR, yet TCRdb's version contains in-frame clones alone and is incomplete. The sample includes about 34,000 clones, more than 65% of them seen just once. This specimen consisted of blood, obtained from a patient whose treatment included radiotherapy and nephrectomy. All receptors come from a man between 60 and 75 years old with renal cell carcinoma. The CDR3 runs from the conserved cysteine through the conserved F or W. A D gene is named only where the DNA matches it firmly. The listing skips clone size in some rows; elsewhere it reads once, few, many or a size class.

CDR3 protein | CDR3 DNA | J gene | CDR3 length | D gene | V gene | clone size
CASSLYRGSYEQYF | TGTGCCAGCAGCTTGTACAGGGGTTCCTACGAGCAGTACTTC | TRBJ2-7 | 14 | TRBD1 | TRBV11-2 | -
CASSLGLAGDIETQYF | TGCGCCAGCAGCTTGGGTCTAGCGGGAGACATAGAGACCCAGTACTTC | TRBJ2-5 | 16 | TRBD2 | TRBV5-1 | -
CASSRQGSNEKLFF | TGCGCCAGCAGCCGACAGGGGTCGAATGAAAAACTGTTTTTT | TRBJ1-4 | 14 | TRBD1 | TRBV5-1 | -
CASSPLQGAQGYTF | TGTGCCAGCTCACCGCTGCAGGGTGCTCAAGGCTACACCTTC | TRBJ1-2 | 14 | - | TRBV18 | once
CASNGGSLAETQYF | TGCGCCAGCAACGGAGGGTCTTTGGCGGAGACCCAGTACTTC | TRBJ2-5 | 14 | - | TRBV5-1 | -
CAWSRGPGANVLTF | TGTGCCTGGAGTAGGGGACCTGGGGCCAACGTCCTGACTTTC | TRBJ2-6 | 14 | - | TRBV30 | -
CASSFTPETQYF | TGTGCCAGCAGCTTCACACCAGAGACCCAGTACTTC | TRBJ2-5 | 12 | - | TRBV5-6 | -
CASSLISSVEQYF | TGTGCCAGCAGCTTGATTAGTAGCGTTGAGCAGTACTTC | TRBJ2-7 | 13 | - | TRBV5-4 | -
CASSHSGEAEAFF | TGCGCCAGCAGCCATAGTGGCGAGGCTGAAGCTTTCTTT | TRBJ1-1 | 13 | - | TRBV4-1 | large
CASSLRVRKNTEAFF | TGTGCCAGCAGCCTTCGGGTCAGGAAGAACACTGAAGCTTTCTTT | TRBJ1-1 | 15 | - | TRBV28 | once
CASSPASGSYNEQFF | TGTGCCAGCTCACCTGCTAGCGGCTCCTACAATGAGCAGTTCTTC | TRBJ2-1 | 15 | TRBD2 | TRBV18 | -
CASSVVEGGAEAFF | TGTGCCAGCAGCGTAGTGGAGGGAGGGGCTGAAGCTTTCTTT | TRBJ1-1 | 14 | - | TRBV9 | -
CASSSPGLAGKDTQYF | TGTGCCAGCAGTTCTCCTGGACTAGCGGGAAAAGATACGCAGTATTTT | TRBJ2-3 | 16 | TRBD2 | TRBV5-4 | once
CASRLRGPGQPQHF | TGTGCCAGTAGATTGAGGGGGCCCGGTCAGCCCCAGCATTTT | TRBJ1-5 | 14 | TRBD1 | TRBV19 | -
CASSIGQGRKQPQHF | TGTGCCAGTAGTATCGGACAGGGAAGAAAGCAGCCCCAGCATTTT | TRBJ1-5 | 15 | TRBD1 | TRBV19 | -
CATSRPGTGLQETQYF | TGTGCCACCAGCAGACCTGGGACAGGCCTTCAAGAGACCCAGTACTTC | TRBJ2-5 | 16 | TRBD1 | TRBV15 | -
CASNTSGTKNIQYF | TGTGCCAGCAACACTAGCGGTACCAAAAACATTCAGTACTTC | TRBJ2-4 | 14 | TRBD2 | TRBV28 | -
CASSLTEKLFF | TGTGCCAGCAGCTTAACAGAAAAACTGTTTTTT | TRBJ1-4 | 11 | - | TRBV7-9 | -
CASSLAGSTNEKLFF | TGCGCCAGCAGCTTGGCGGGGTCAACTAATGAAAAACTGTTTTTT | TRBJ1-4 | 15 | - | TRBV5-1 | once
CASSLAEGKLFF | TGTGCTAGCAGCTTAGCGGAGGGAAAACTGTTTTTT | TRBJ1-4 | 12 | - | TRBV7-7 | -
CASSNLRGDKSYNEQFF | TGTGCCAGTAGCAACCTCCGGGGAGACAAGTCCTACAATGAGCAGTTCTTC | TRBJ2-1 | 17 | - | TRBV19 | -
CASSRLAAVRDTQYF | TGTGCCAGCAGCCGACTAGCGGCCGTCCGGGATACGCAGTATTTT | TRBJ2-3 | 15 | TRBD2 | TRBV6-1 | -
CASSVGLADIQYF | TGTGCCAGCAGCGTAGGACTAGCTGACATTCAGTACTTC | TRBJ2-4 | 13 | TRBD2 | TRBV7-6 | -
CASSPIRGGYEQYF | TGTGCCAGCTCACCAATCAGGGGGGGATACGAGCAGTACTTC | TRBJ2-7 | 14 | - | TRBV18 | once
CATSRGLRIDTQYF | TGTGCCACCAGCAGGGGACTGAGAATAGATACGCAGTATTTT | TRBJ2-3 | 14 | - | TRBV15 | once
CAWRLTVTEFF | TGTGCCTGGAGATTGACAGTTACGGAGTTCTTC | TRBJ2-1 | 11 | - | TRBV30 | -
CATSRAETGIARVPQFF | TGTGCCACCAGCAGAGCCGAGACAGGGATTGCTCGCGTCCCACAGTTCTTC | TRBJ2-1 | 17 | TRBD1 | TRBV15 | -
CASSQDRLNTEAFF | TGCGCCAGCAGCCAAGATCGACTGAACACTGAAGCTTTCTTT | TRBJ1-1 | 14 | - | TRBV4-3 | few
CAWSVGRGRVTVTEAFF | TGTGCCTGGAGTGTAGGCAGGGGTCGAGTGACAGTAACGGAAGCTTTCTTT | TRBJ1-1 | 17 | - | TRBV30 | -
CASSLGHRNQPQHF | TGTGCCAGTAGTTTAGGGCACCGTAATCAGCCCCAGCATTTT | TRBJ1-5 | 14 | - | TRBV19 | few
CASSLNGISSYEQYF | TGCGCCAGCAGCTTGAATGGGATTAGCTCCTACGAGCAGTACTTC | TRBJ2-7 | 15 | - | TRBV5-1 | -
CASRNTYDRTEAFF | TGTGCCAGCAGAAATACATACGACAGGACTGAAGCTTTCTTT | TRBJ1-1 | 14 | - | TRBV2 | few
CASSFRGEGDTQYF | TGTGCCAGCAGCTTCCGGGGGGAAGGAGATACGCAGTATTTT | TRBJ2-3 | 14 | TRBD2 | TRBV7-2 | -
CASMGQEGFRGYTF | TGCGCCAGCATGGGACAGGAAGGATTCCGTGGCTACACCTTC | TRBJ1-2 | 14 | TRBD1 | TRBV5-1 | -
CASRGGLAYEQYF | TGTGCCAGCAGAGGGGGACTAGCCTACGAGCAGTACTTC | TRBJ2-7 | 13 | TRBD2 | TRBV2 | -
CSVGHPQRAPYEQYF | TGCAGCGTTGGCCACCCCCAGCGGGCTCCCTACGAGCAGTACTTC | TRBJ2-7 | 15 | - | TRBV29-1 | -
CASSQDVPGPYEQYF | TGCGCCAGCAGCCAAGACGTACCAGGACCCTACGAGCAGTACTTC | TRBJ2-7 | 15 | - | TRBV4-1 | -
CASSPFLDRVYNEQFF | TGTGCCAGCAGCCCTTTTCTGGACAGGGTCTACAATGAGCAGTTCTTC | TRBJ2-1 | 16 | TRBD1 | TRBV11-1 | -
CASSPSRVSNIGTLNEQFF | TGTGCCAGTAGCCCAAGCCGGGTGAGTAATATAGGGACCCTTAATGAGCAGTTCTTC | TRBJ2-1 | 19 | - | TRBV19 | -
CASEWNYGYTF | TGTGCCAGCGAGTGGAACTATGGCTACACCTTC | TRBJ1-2 | 11 | - | TRBV25-1 | -
CASSLDPRTTNIQYF | TGTGCCAGCAGCTTGGACCCCAGAACGACAAACATTCAGTACTTC | TRBJ2-4 | 15 | - | TRBV5-6 | -
CASSLRPGTSGREGYF | TGCGCCAGCAGCCTACGACCCGGGACTAGCGGGAGGGAGGGTTACTTC | TRBJ2-7 | 16 | TRBD2 | TRBV5-1 | -